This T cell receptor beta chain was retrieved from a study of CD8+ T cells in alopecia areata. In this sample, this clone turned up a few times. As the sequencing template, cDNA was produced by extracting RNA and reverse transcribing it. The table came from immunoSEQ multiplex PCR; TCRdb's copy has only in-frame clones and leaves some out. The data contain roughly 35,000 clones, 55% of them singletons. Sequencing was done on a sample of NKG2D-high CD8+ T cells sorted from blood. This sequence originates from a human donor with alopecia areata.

CDR3: CASSFGIARFYEQYF. The CDR3 region has the DNA TGTGCCAGCAGTTTTGGGATAGCGCGATTCTACGAGCAGTACTTC. The chain combines TRBV6-9 with TRBJ2-7, with D tentatively TRBD2 (5 bases). This CDR3 spans 15 amino acids. V dropped 4 bases and J dropped 3 bases, with 16 bases sitting between them. Germline CDR1 is MNHGY and CDR2 is SVAAGI.